This T cell receptor beta chain derives from a study of beta chain bispecific antibodies for T cell cancers. For the study at large: Surface TRBV12 (TRBV12-3) was on Jurkat, TRBV5-5 on HPB-ALL.

TCRdb recomputed calls from the 5' RACE reads with MiXCR, one row per CDR3 protein. Here the sample spans just over 20,000 distinct CDR3 sequences, over 2% being singletons. This clonotype was seen many times. As yet, its antigen is unknown. Expansion lasted roughly three days, with either anti-CD3 antibody OKT3 or CD3/CD28 beads. Cocultures held around 5 x 10^4 normal T cells, around 5 x 10^4 targets, and bispecific antibody. This CDR3 has 13 amino acids. Germline CDR1 is MNHEY and CDR2 is SMNVEV (reference sequence). V lost 4 bases and J 3 bases, leaving 6 bases between the germline ends. Study-level findings and limits: Most targeted TRBV signal came from the leukemia cell line cells, not normal T cells.

The TCR comes from a human donor in good health. Some clones in this sample may be carry-over from other donors' samples. Sample: healthy donor T cells cultured with leukemia cells. The chain joins TRBV27 to TRBJ1-4, with D hard to call. The CDR3 DNA reads as TGTGCCAGCAGTTCCCGGTCTAATGAAAAACTGTTTTTT. This encodes CASSSRSNEKLFF.